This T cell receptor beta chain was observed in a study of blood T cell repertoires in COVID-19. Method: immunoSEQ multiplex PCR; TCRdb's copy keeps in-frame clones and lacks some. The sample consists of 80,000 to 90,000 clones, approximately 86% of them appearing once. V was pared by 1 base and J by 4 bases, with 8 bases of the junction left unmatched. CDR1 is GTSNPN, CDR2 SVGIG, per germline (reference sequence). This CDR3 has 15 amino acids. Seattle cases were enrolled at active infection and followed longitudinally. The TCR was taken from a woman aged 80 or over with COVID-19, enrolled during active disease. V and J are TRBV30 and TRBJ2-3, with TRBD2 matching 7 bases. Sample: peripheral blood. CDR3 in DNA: TGTGCCTGGAGTGCTGGGGGGGGTGTCTCAGATACGCAGTATTTT. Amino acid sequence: CAWSAGGGVSDTQYF.